This T cell receptor (beta chain) was identified during a study of T cell clones after liver transplantation. Concerning this clone: Its antigen remains unidentified.

Study-wide findings and caveats: These preliminary findings come from unstandardized post-transplant sampling times.

The CDR3 contains 15 residues. CDR1 is LNHDA, CDR2 SQIVND, per germline (reference sequence). After removal of 4 bases from V and 4 bases from J, the junction contained 7 bases not matched to a gene. The method was immunoSEQ multiplex PCR; TCRdb's version includes in-frame clones alone and lacks a portion of them. The data show about 45,000 clones, around 84% seen once. The source was CD4+ T cells from blood, collected 24 months after liver transplant. This TCR was recovered from a human patient who received a liver transplant. The T cells may come from the graft donor. This chain joins TRBV19 and TRBJ1-5; 7 nucleotides agree with TRBD1. CDR3 amino acids: CASSRGTVRNQPQHF. As DNA, the CDR3 is TGTGCCAGTAGTAGAGGGACAGTTCGGAATCAGCCCCAGCATTTT.